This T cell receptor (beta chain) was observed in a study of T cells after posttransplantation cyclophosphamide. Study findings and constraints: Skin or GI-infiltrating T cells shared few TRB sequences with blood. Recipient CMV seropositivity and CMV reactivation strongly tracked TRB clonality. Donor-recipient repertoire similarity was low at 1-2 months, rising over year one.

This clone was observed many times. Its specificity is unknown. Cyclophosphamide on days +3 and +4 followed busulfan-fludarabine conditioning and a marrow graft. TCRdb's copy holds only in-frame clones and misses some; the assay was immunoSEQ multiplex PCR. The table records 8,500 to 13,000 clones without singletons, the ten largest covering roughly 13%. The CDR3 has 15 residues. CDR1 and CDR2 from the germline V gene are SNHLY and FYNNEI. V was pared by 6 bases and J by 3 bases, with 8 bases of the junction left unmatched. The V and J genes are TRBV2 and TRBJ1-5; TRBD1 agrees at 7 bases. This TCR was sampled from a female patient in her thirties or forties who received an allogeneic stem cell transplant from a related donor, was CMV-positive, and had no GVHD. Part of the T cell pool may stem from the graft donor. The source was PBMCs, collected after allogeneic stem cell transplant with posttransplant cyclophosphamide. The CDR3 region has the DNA TGTGCCAGCAGCGACTGGACAGGTTTCAATCAGCCCCAGCATTTT. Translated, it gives CASSDWTGFNQPQHF.